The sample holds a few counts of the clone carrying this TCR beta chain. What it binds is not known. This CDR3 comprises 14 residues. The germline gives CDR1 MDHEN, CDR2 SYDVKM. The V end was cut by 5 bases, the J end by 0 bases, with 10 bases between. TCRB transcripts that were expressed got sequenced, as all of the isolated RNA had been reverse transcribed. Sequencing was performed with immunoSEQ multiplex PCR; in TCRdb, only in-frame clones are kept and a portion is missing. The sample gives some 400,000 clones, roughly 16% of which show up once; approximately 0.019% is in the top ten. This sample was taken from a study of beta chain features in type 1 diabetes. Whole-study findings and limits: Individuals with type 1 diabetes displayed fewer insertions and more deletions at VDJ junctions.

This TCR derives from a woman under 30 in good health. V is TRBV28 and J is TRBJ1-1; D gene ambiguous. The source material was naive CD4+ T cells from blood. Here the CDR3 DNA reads TGTGCCAGCAGTAGTGCGGATATGAACACTGAAGCTTTCTTT. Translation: CASSSADMNTEAFF. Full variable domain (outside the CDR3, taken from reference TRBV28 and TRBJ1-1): DVKVTQSSRYLVKRTGEKVFLECVQDMDHENMFWYRQDPGLGLRLIYFSYDVKMKEKGDIPEGYSVSREKKERFSLILESASTNQTSMYLCASSSADMNTEAFFGQGTRLTVV.